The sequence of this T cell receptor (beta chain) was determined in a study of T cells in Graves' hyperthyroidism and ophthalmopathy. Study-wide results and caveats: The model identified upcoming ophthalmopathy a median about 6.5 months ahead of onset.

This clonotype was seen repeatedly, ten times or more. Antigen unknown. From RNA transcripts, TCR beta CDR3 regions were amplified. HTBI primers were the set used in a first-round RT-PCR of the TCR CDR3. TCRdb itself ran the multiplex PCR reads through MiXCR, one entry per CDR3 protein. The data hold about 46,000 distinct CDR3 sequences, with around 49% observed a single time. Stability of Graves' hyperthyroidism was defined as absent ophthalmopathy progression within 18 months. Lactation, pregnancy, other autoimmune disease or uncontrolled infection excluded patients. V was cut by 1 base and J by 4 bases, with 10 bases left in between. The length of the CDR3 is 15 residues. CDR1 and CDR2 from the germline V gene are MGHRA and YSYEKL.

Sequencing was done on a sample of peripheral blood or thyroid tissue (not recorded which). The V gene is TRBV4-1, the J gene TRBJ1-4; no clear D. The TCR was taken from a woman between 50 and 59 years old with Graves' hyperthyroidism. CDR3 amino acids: CASSQVLTYNEKLFF. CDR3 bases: TGCGCCAGCAGCCAAGTACTGACGTATAATGAAAAACTGTTTTTT.